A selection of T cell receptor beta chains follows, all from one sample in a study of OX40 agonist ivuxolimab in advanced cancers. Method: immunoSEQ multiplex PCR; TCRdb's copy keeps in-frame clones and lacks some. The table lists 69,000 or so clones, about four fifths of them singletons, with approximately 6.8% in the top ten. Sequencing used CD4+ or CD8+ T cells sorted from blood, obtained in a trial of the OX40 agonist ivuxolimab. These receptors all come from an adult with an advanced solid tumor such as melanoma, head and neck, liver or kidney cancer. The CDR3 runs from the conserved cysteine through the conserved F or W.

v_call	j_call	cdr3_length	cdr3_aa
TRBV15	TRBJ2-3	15	CATSRGLQSTDTQYF
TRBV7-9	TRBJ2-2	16	CASSRAGTLGTGELFF
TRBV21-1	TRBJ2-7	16	CASSKLTSGNPYEQYF
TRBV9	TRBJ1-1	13	CASSVGGRLEAFF
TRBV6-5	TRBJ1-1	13	CASSYGTNTEAFF
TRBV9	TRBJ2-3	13	CASSPEVPDTQYF
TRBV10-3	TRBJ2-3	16	CAISDRGLDSTDTQYF
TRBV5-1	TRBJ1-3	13	CASSSFSGNTIYF
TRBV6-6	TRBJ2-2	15	CASSLAGGNTGELFF
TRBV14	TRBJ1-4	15	CASSQGVTTNEKLFF
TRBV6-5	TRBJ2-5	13	CASRTGGLETQYF
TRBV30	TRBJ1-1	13	CAWSGSFRVEAFF
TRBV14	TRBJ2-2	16	CASSPFKSQGSGELFF
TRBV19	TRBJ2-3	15	CASSRQAGSTDTQYF
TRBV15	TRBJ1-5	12	CATSRDRQPQHF
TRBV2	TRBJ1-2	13	CASIPRQGHGGTF
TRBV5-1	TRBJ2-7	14	CASSPSTGYYEQYF
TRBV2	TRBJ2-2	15	CASTRDSRMGGELFF
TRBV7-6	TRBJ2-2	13	CASSPSRNGELFF
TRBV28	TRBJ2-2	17	CASSPNTLAANTGELFF
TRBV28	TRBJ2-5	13	CASSGGAEETQYF
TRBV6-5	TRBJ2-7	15	CASSLSGGGGYEQYF